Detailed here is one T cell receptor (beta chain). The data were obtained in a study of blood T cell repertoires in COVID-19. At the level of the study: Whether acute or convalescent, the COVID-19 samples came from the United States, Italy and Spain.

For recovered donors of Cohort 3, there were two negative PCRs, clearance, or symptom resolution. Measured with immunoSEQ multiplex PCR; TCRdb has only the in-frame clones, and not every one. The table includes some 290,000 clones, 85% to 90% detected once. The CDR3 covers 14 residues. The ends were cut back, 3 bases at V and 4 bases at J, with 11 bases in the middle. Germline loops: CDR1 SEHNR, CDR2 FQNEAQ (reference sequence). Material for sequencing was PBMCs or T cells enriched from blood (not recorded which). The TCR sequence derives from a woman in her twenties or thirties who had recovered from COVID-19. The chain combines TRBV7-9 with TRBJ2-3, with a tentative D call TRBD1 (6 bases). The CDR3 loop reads CASSLDRPADTQYF. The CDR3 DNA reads TGTGCCAGCAGCTTGGACAGACCAGCAGATACGCAGTATTTT. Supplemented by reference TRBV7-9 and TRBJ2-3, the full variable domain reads DTGVSQNPRHKITKRGQNVTFRCDPISEHNRLYWYRQTLGQGPEFLTYFQNEAQLEKSRLLSDRFSAERPKGSFSTLEIQRTEQGDSAMYLCASSLDRPADTQYFGPGTRLTVL.